Shown below are 28 T cell receptor beta chains from a single sample sequenced in a study of CD8 T cells in ankylosing spondylitis. The antigens these receptors bind are not known. TCRdb processed the 5' RACE reads anew with MiXCR; each CDR3 protein has one entry. The sample holds 800,000 to 900,000 distinct CDR3 sequences, 12% seen once. Study outcomes and limitations: It appeared that ankylosing spondylitis blood was characterized by a TCR beta motif of fewer than ten highly homologous variants.

Sequenced: blood, either unsorted or a sorted T cell fraction (not recorded which). The receptors come from a male donor with ankylosing spondylitis.

This CDR3 reads CSASGTRDTGELFF. CDR3 nucleotide sequence: TGCAGTGCTAGCGGGACTCGCGACACCGGGGAGCTGTTTTTT. The gene calls are TRBV20-1 and TRBJ2-2; possible D gene TRBD2, 6 bases. Germline assignment: CDR1 DFQATT and CDR2 SNEGSKA (reference sequence). This CDR3 comprises 14 residues. V was cut by 3 bases and J by 3 bases, with 11 bases left in between.

This chain joins TRBV25-1 and TRBJ1-2; D remains unclear. CDR1 and CDR2 from the germline V gene are MGHDK and SYGVNS. This CDR3 is built from 11 residues. Trimming took 2 bases from V and 11 from J, leaving 9 bases between them. CDR3 sequence reads: CASSELNRYTF. CDR3 in DNA: TGTGCCAGCAGTGAACTTAATAGGTACACCTTC.

This clonotype turned up a few times. The gene calls are TRBV7-2 and TRBJ2-1, with 10 bases aligning to TRBD2. Germline values: CDR1 SGHTA, CDR2 FQGNSA. The CDR3 length is 14 residues. With V trimmed by 5 bases and J by 9 bases, 7 bases remained unmatched. The CDR3 bases are TGTGCCAGCAGCCCAGCGGGGGGGCCAGGTGAGCAGTTCTTC. This encodes CASSPAGGPGEQFF.

This clonotype was recorded a few times. This chain joins TRBV9 and TRBJ2-7; D perhaps matches TRBD2 (7 bases). The germline V and J ends were trimmed by 3 bases and 5 bases, with 18 bases remaining between them. The CDR3 has 15 residues. Per the germline V gene, CDR1 is SGDLS and CDR2 is YYNGEE. CDR3 coding DNA: TGTGCCAGCAGCGCGGGGGGCGCGCAAATCAACGAGCAGTACTTC. Amino acids: CASSAGGAQINEQYF.

This clonotype was counted many times. The chain is built from TRBV12-3 or TRBV12-4 and TRBJ2-7, with 12 bases aligning to TRBD2. CDR3 length: 14 amino acids. V gave up 5 bases and J gave up 3 bases; unmatched junction bases: 2. This chain's CDR3 is CASSGLAGNYEQYF. The CDR3 DNA reads as TGTGCCAGCAGTGGACTAGCGGGGAACTACGAGCAGTACTTC.

CDR3 nucleotide sequence: TGTGCCTGGGGGGGCACCGGCACAGATACGCAGTATTTT. It codes for CAWGGTGTDTQYF. The chain links TRBV18 to TRBJ2-3; D perhaps matches TRBD2 (7 bases). Trimming stripped 11 bases from V and 1 base from J, with 13 bases between. Germline V gene sequence: CDR1 KGHSH, CDR2 LQKENI. The CDR3 covers 13 residues.

The chain has TRBV6-5 and TRBJ2-6; D is unresolved. In germline, CDR1 is MNHEY, CDR2 SVGAGI. The germline V and J ends were trimmed by 1 base and 0 bases, with 7 bases remaining between them. The CDR3 consists of 16 residues. CDR3 residues: CASSYLGRSGANVLTF. CDR3 DNA: TGTGCCAGCAGTTACTTGGGCCGCTCTGGGGCCAACGTCCTGACTTTC.

The rearrangement uses TRBV7-3 and TRBJ2-1, with D unclear. There are 12 residues in the CDR3. V was pared by 5 bases and J by 11 bases, with 13 bases between. CDR1 is SGHTA and CDR2 is FQGTGA in the germline V gene. This CDR3 is CASSLDRSKQFF. CDR3 coding DNA: TGTGCCAGCAGCCTCGACCGGTCTAAGCAGTTCTTC.

This clonotype was detected only a few times. V usage is TRBV20-1 and J usage is TRBJ1-4; 8 nucleotides line up with TRBD1. This CDR3 spans 13 amino acids. The J segment lost 8 bases and the V segment lost 6 bases, leaving 8 bases of the junction unmatched. Germline lookup yields CDR1 DFQATT and CDR2 SNEGSKA (reference sequence). The CDR3 is CSAIGTGGEKLFF. In nucleotides, the CDR3 is TGCAGTGCCATCGGGACAGGTGGGGAAAAACTGTTTTTT.

This clonotype was observed a handful of times. The chain carries TRBV20-1 and TRBJ2-7; 9 nucleotides line up with TRBD1. Germline CDR1 is DFQATT and CDR2 is SNEGSKA (reference sequence). The CDR3 runs 14 residues. With V trimmed by 1 base and J by 3 bases, 4 bases remained unmatched. The CDR3 DNA follows: TGCAGTGCTAGAGTGGGGACAGGGTTCTACGAGCAGTACTTC. Translated, it gives CSARVGTGFYEQYF.

This clonotype was picked up a small number of times. The chain recombines TRBV4-2 with TRBJ2-3, with 7 bases aligning to TRBD2. The germline V gene has CDR1 LGHNA and CDR2 YNFKEQ. CDR3 length: 16 amino acids. V was pared by 1 base and J by 4 bases, with 8 bases of the junction left unmatched. The CDR3 spells CASSQGGLDTPDTQYF. CDR3 coding DNA: TGTGCCAGCAGCCAAGGCGGACTAGATACTCCAGATACGCAGTATTTT.

The V call is TRBV2, the J call TRBJ2-7; D perhaps matches TRBD1 (6 bases). CDR3 size: 14 residues. Germline V gene sequence: CDR1 SNHLY, CDR2 FYNNEI. With 6 bases removed from V and 4 bases from J, the gap between germline ends came to 16 bases. The CDR3 DNA reads as TGTGCCAGCAGAATCAGGGGCTTAGAGTACGAGCAGTACTTC. Amino acids: CASRIRGLEYEQYF.

The gene calls are TRBV5-4 and TRBJ2-2, with D tentatively TRBD1 (5 bases). The CDR3 spans 15 residues. The V and J ends lost 5 bases and 4 bases respectively, with 15 bases between them. Germline V CDR1 and CDR2: SGHNT, YYREEE (reference sequence). The CDR3 DNA sequence: TGTGCCAGCAGAAAGGACCCAGGGCTCACCGGGGAGCTGTTTTTT. The encoded protein is CASRKDPGLTGELFF.

Only a few counts were recorded for this clonotype. The genes are TRBV12-3 or TRBV12-4 and TRBJ1-5, with 7 bases lining up with TRBD1. This CDR3 is built from 14 residues. V lost 7 bases and J lost 5; bases outside the gene matches: 8. The CDR3 sequence: CASTLTGWDQPQHF. The CDR3 coding sequence is TGTGCCAGCACTTTGACAGGGTGGGATCAGCCCCAGCATTTT.

J is TRBJ2-7 and V is TRBV3-1; 8 bases fit TRBD2. This CDR3 is built from 14 residues. V shed 7 bases, J shed 5 bases, and the junction held 10 bases outside the gene matches. Germline V gene sequence: CDR1 LGHDT, CDR2 YNNKEL (reference sequence). The CDR3 sequence: CASNSQGLAHEQYF. The CDR3 DNA follows: TGTGCCAGCAACTCACAAGGACTAGCCCACGAGCAGTACTTC.

In its sample, this clonotype was seen a few times. The chain employs TRBV20-1 and TRBJ2-6, with D possibly matching TRBD2 (6 bases). V was trimmed by 5 bases and J by 6 bases, leaving 8 bases between them. The CDR3 loop spans 12 amino acids. The germline V gene has CDR1 DFQATT and CDR2 SNEGSKA (reference sequence). CDR3 sequence: CSARRVANVLTF. The CDR3 DNA reads as TGCAGTGCTCGGAGGGTGGCCAACGTCCTGACTTTC.

This clonotype was observed a handful of times. The CDR3, as DNA: TGCAGCGGGGGGTTCTTCACTGAAGCTTTCTTT. This gives the protein CSGGFFTEAFF. The chain uses TRBV29-1 and TRBJ1-1; D perhaps matches TRBD1 (5 bases). Trimming took off 7 bases at V and 4 bases at J, with 10 bases between the two ends. Germline CDR1 reads SQVTM; CDR2 reads ANQGSEA. There are 11 residues in the CDR3.

The V gene is TRBV20-1, the J gene TRBJ1-2; D is uncertain. V was trimmed by 6 bases and J by 3 bases, leaving 17 bases between them. This CDR3 has 14 residues. The germline gives CDR1 DFQATT, CDR2 SNEGSKA (reference sequence). In DNA form, the CDR3 reads TGCAGTGCCGCCGGGTTGAGGCGGGACTATGGCTACACCTTC. This encodes CSAAGLRRDYGYTF.

This clonotype was counted a few times. The chain joins TRBV6-1 to TRBJ1-1; D might be TRBD1 (5 bases). The germline V gene has CDR1 MNHNS and CDR2 SASEGT. The germline V and J ends were trimmed by 6 bases and 6 bases, with 20 bases remaining between them. This CDR3 has 15 residues. The CDR3 sequence: CASSRGLQDVAEAFF. DNA of the CDR3: TGTGCCAGCAGCCGAGGCCTACAGGATGTCGCTGAAGCTTTCTTT.

This clonotype was counted ten times or more. The chain carries TRBV29-1 and TRBJ2-2, with D tentatively TRBD2 (7 bases). The CDR3 consists of 16 residues. Germline V gives CDR1 SQVTM, CDR2 ANQGSEA. V lost 4 bases to trimming and J lost 3 bases, with 18 bases between them. This chain's CDR3 is CSVATRGGFDTGELFF. CDR3 sequence (DNA): TGCAGCGTTGCCACGAGGGGGGGCTTTGACACCGGGGAGCTGTTTTTT.

The CDR3 coding sequence is TGCGCCTCCACGCGCGGGACAGGGGGTGACATTCAGTACTTC. This encodes CASTRGTGGDIQYF. The V call is TRBV5-1, the J call TRBJ2-4; 11 nucleotides match TRBD1. CDR3 size: 14 residues. Losses at the gene ends were 10 bases for V and 8 bases for J; bases not matched to a gene: 11. Germline loops: CDR1 SGHRS, CDR2 YFSETQ.

This clonotype has more than one count but fewer than ten. The chain recombines TRBV7-2 with TRBJ1-1; possible D gene TRBD1, 6 bases. The V gene lost 4 bases and the J gene lost 0 bases, with 9 bases spanning the gap. Germline V gene data show CDR1 as SGHTA and CDR2 as FQGNSA. The length of the CDR3 is 14 residues. CDR3 coding DNA: TGTGCCAGCAGCTACGGACAGCTGAACACTGAAGCTTTCTTT. It specifies CASSYGQLNTEAFF.

This clonotype was counted at least ten times. Mismatch with germline at one junction end may stem from a read error. The rearrangement joins TRBV20-1 to TRBJ1-1; TRBD1 might be the D (5 bases). The CDR3 is 13 amino acids. CDR1 DFQATT and CDR2 SNEGSKA come from the germline V gene (reference sequence). Written as DNA, the CDR3 is TGCAGTGCCAGAGGGGACGGGGACACTGAAGCTTTCTTT. Amino acid sequence: CSARGDGDTEAFF.

This clonotype occurred a few times. The rearrangement joins TRBV6-1 to TRBJ1-1; D might be TRBD1 (5 bases). Trimming removed 6 bases from V and 5 bases from J, with 16 bases in between. The CDR3 contains 14 residues. In germline, CDR1 is MNHNS, CDR2 SASEGT. The CDR3 DNA reads TGTGCCAGCAGGGCCAGGGTTCGGAGAACTGAAGCTTTCTTT. Its translation is CASRARVRRTEAFF.

This clonotype was picked up a small number of times. The rearrangement links TRBV20-1 to TRBJ1-5; TRBD1 agrees at 9 bases. The CDR3 length is 15 residues. The germline CDR1 and CDR2 sequences are DFQATT and SNEGSKA (reference sequence). Germline trimming cut 1 base from V and 7 bases from J; bases unmatched to any gene: 8. CDR3 DNA: TGCAGTGCTAGAGCACCGACAGGGGGAGGGCAGCCCCAGCATTTT. Protein: CSARAPTGGGQPQHF.

Many counts were recorded for this clonotype. This chain links TRBV11-1 with TRBJ2-1, with D perhaps TRBD2 (6 bases). Germline V CDR1 and CDR2: SGHAT, FQDESV (reference sequence). V was trimmed by 8 bases and J by 3 bases, leaving 14 bases between them. This CDR3 has 14 amino acids. The CDR3 sequence is CASSRDLNYNEQFF. The DNA for the CDR3 is TGTGCCAGCTCCCGGGACTTAAACTACAATGAGCAGTTCTTC. Full variable domain (rest looked up from reference TRBV11-1 and TRBJ2-1): EAEVAQSPRYKITEKSQAVAFWCDPISGHATLYWYRQILGQGPELLVQFQDESVVDDSQLPKDRFSAERLKGVDSTLKIQPAELGDSAMYLCASSRDLNYNEQFFGPGTRLTVL.

The CDR3 is CASSRWTGAYEQYF. For the CDR3, the DNA is TGTGCCAGCAGTAGATGGACAGGAGCCTACGAGCAGTACTTC. The chain carries TRBV27 and TRBJ2-7; 7 nucleotides align to TRBD1. With 5 bases clipped from V and 2 bases from J, the junction kept 6 bases outside the gene matches. CDR1 and CDR2 (germline): MNHEY, SMNVEV (reference sequence). The CDR3 is 14 residues long.

This clonotype was counted ten times or more. J is TRBJ2-3 and V is TRBV5-1, with D possibly matching TRBD1 (5 bases). V was shortened by 4 bases and J by 2 bases, with 8 bases between the two germline ends. This CDR3 region has 13 residues. Germline CDR1 and CDR2: SGHRS and YFSETQ. CDR3 residues: CASSDSDTDTQYF. Written as DNA, the CDR3 is TGCGCCAGCAGCGACAGTGACACAGATACGCAGTATTTT. Drawing the rest from reference TRBV5-1 and TRBJ2-3, the complete variable domain is KAGVTQTPRYLIKTRGQQVTLSCSPISGHRSVSWYQQTPGQGLQFLFEYFSETQRNKGNFPGRFSGRQFSNSRSEMNVSTLELGDSALYLCASSDSDTDTQYFGPGTRLTVL.